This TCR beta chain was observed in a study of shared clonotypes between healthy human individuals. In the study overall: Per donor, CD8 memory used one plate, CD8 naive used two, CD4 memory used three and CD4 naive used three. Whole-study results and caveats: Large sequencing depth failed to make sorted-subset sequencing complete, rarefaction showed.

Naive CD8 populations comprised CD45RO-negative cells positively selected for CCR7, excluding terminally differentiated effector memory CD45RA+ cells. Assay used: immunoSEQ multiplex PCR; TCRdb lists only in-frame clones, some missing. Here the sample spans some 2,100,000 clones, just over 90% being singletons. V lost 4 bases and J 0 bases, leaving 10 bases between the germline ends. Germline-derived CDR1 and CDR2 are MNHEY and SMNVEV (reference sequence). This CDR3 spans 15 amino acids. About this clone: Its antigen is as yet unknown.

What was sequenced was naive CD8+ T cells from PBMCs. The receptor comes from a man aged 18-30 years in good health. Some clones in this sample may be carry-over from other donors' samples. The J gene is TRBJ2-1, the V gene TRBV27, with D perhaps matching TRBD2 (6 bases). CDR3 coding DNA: TGTGCCAGCAGTTCAGACGGGAGCTCCTACAATGAGCAGTTCTTC. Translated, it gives CASSSDGSSYNEQFF.